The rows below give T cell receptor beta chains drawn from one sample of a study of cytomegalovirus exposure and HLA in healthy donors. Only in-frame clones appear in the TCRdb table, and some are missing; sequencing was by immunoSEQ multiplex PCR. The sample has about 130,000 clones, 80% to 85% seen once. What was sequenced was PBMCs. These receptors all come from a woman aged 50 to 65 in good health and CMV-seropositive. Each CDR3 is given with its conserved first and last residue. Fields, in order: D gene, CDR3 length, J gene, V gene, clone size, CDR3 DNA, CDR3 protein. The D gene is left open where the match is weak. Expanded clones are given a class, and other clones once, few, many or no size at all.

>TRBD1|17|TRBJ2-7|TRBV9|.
TGTGCCAGCAGCGTAGGGGGGACCGGACAGGGTGAATACGAGCAGTACTTC
CASSVGGTGQGEYEQYF
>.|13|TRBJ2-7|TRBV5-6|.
TGTGCCAGCAGCCGGGGGACAGCCTACGAGCAGTACTTC
CASSRGTAYEQYF
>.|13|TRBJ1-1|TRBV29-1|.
TGCAGCGTTCTGCTGCACAGGGACGCTGAAGCTTTCTTT
CSVLLHRDAEAFF
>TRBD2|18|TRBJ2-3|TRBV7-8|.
TGTGCCAGCAGCTTAGGTGGAGACCCGGGGGGTTACACAGATACGCAGTATTTT
CASSLGGDPGGYTDTQYF
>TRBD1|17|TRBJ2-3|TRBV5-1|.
TGCGCCAGCAGCGCGGGACAGGGGCGGAGGACCCACGGTACGCAGTATTTT
CASSAGQGRRTHGTQYF
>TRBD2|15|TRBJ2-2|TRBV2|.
TGTGCCAGCAGTGAAGCGCGGGGGAGCGCCGGGGAGCTGTTTTTT
CASSEARGSAGELFF
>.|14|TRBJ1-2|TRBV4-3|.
TGCGCCAGCAGCCAATCTTTAGACTTCGCGGGCTACACCTTC
CASSQSLDFAGYTF
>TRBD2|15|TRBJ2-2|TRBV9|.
TGTGCCAGCAGCGTAACTAGCGGGTATGGCGGGGAGCTGTTTTTT
CASSVTSGYGGELFF
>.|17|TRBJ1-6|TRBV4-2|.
TGTGCCAGCAGCCAAGAGGCAGGGGAACGCTTTAATTCACCCCTCCACTTT
CASSQEAGERFNSPLHF
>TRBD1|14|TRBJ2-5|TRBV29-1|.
TGCAGCGTCGCGCCGGGACAGGAACAAGAGACCCAGTACTTC
CSVAPGQEQETQYF
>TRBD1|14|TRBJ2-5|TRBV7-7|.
TGTGCTAGCAGCTCTGGGACAGGGGATGAGACCCAGTACTTC
CASSSGTGDETQYF
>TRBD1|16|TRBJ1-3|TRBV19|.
TGTGCCAGTACCAAACCGGGACAGGTACGAGGAAACACCATATATTTT
CASTKPGQVRGNTIYF
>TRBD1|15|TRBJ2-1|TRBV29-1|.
TGCAGCGTTGAAGCTTACAGGGGGCCATGGAATGAGCAGTTCTTC
CSVEAYRGPWNEQFF
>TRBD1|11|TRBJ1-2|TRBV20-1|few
TGCAGTGTGTGGACAGGGGCTGGCTACACCTTC
CSVWTGAGYTF
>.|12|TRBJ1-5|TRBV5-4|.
TGTGCCAGCAGCTTGCCAAATCAGCCCCAGCATTTT
CASSLPNQPQHF
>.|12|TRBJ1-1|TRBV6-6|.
TGTGCCAGCGGGGCTGTCGTCGCTGAAGCTTTCTTT
CASGAVVAEAFF
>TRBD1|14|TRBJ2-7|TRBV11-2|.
TGTGCCAGCAACCGCAGGGGGTTTGCCCACGAGCAGTACTTC
CASNRRGFAHEQYF
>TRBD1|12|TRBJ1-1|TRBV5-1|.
TGCGCCAGCAGCCTGCAGGGGGCTGAAGCTTTCTTT
CASSLQGAEAFF
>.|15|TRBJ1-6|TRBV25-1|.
TGTGCCAGCAGTGGACAGACCGCCTATAATTCACCCCTCCACTTT
CASSGQTAYNSPLHF
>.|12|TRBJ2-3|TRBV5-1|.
TGCGCCAGCAGCTTAGCCCGAGATACGCAGTATTTT
CASSLARDTQYF
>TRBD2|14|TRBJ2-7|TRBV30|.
TGTGCCTGGAGCGCGGGGGGAAGCTCCTACGAGCAGTACTTC
CAWSAGGSSYEQYF
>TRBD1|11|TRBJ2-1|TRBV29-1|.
TGCAGCGCCTACAGGGGTGATGAGCAGTTCTTC
CSAYRGDEQFF
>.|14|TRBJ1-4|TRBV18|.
TGTGCCAGCTCACCACTGCCAGGGAATGAAAAACTGTTTTTT
CASSPLPGNEKLFF
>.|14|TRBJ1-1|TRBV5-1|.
TGCGCCAGCAGCTTGACCGCGGGGAACACTGAAGCTTTCTTT
CASSLTAGNTEAFF